What follows is one T cell receptor beta chain and its context. It lacks a known antigen. Per-nucleotide qualities are absent, and no much larger clonotype sits a single base away. The data are from a study of blood T cell repertoires in COVID-19 (dated by TCRdb to 2019 to 2021). Notes on the research overall: Samples from collaborators originated in the United States, Italy and Spain and spanned both the acute and convalescent phases of COVID-19. Where available, HLA class I and class II types were obtained from metadata supplied by the sample provider rather than from assay-based typing. Samples came from the ongoing ImmuneRACE study (first 160 participants) plus 1,254 subjects from 6 global collaborators. A de-identified subject ID, COVID-19 status, age in years and sex were almost always included in the sample metadata. The material from the prospective study consisted of cDNA or gDNA derived from T cells, B-cell-depleted T cells, or PBMCs. The repertoires were released in a freely available public database meant as a resource for research on the immune response to SARS-CoV-2. The dataset comprised deeply sampled blood TCRbeta repertoires from subjects exposed to, actively infected with, or recovered from COVID-19.

What the research found in general, with its limitations: Clinical and demographic metadata were provided uncurated, with the amount varying by source and participant.

The junction carries 9 bases between V and J, which are trimmed by 3 bases and 0 bases respectively. The CDR3 runs 14 amino acids, cysteine and phenylalanine included. Only CDR3 DNA remains: 42 bases, in frame from the first base. CDR1 and CDR2 are read off the germline V gene (reference sequence) as DFQATT and SNEGSKA. The immunoSEQ Assay, a bias-controlled multiplex PCR, was used to amplify TCRbeta CDR3 regions from genomic DNA. As for how the authors treated the data: The number of nucleated cells in each sample was estimated by amplification of reference gene primers within the assay. To quantify the absolute abundance of each unique TCRbeta CDR3 rearrangement, sequence reads were collapsed and filtered. Productive Simpson clonality was computed per sample as the square root of Simpson's diversity index over productive rearrangements. The immuneACCESS repertoire file appears here via TCRdb, limited to in-frame rearrangements. These files lack a portion of the clones; in checked studies, under half of the deficit traces to unresolved V genes, and the cause of the others is not known. V, J and clone size reflect that table, while D and trimming were determined from the DNA. Here the sample has approximately 200,000 clones; around 90% occur a single time. Clones ranked in the top ten supply 1.2% of the sample.

In the prospective study, participants were 18 to 89 years old, resided in approximately 25 geographic areas of the United States, and were enrolled through a virtual design. Cohort assignment in the prospective study relied on participant-reported clinical history from a screening survey and a study questionnaire. For ImmuneRACE Cohort 3, a participant was defined as recovered based on two consecutive negative NP/OP PCR tests, clearance by a healthcare professional, or resolution of symptoms. In the prospective study, whole blood, serum and a nasopharyngeal or oropharyngeal swab were collected from each participant by mobile phlebotomists. Over a roughly 2-month period, participants in the prospective study had the option of providing additional blood draws and questionnaires. Prospective study blood samples were shipped either frozen or at room temperature before DNA extraction.

The rearranged chain carries TRBV20-1 and TRBJ2-1; no D gene call is confident. Input material: PBMCs or T cells enriched from blood (not recorded which). This TCR came from a man aged 25-45 years who had recovered from COVID-19. CDR3 protein: CSASLVNSYNEQFF. The sequence in DNA is TGCAGTGCTAGTCTAGTTAACTCCTACAATGAGCAGTTCTTC.